This entry is about one T cell receptor beta chain. As yet, its antigen is unknown. The data derive from a study of cytomegalovirus exposure and HLA in healthy donors. Germline V lookup: CDR1 MDHEN, CDR2 SYDVKM. The ends were cut back, 7 bases at V and 5 bases at J, with 15 bases in the middle. The CDR3 runs 13 residues. PCR primers comprised 60 Vbeta and 13 Jbeta primers. Profiling relied on immunoSEQ multiplex PCR, and the TCRdb table lists in-frame clones only, not all of them. The sample records around 190,000 clones, around 79% being singletons. General study results and limits: Reported performance of the classifier showed diagnosis of cytomegalovirus status with high specificity and sensitivity.

What was sequenced was PBMCs. The TCR originated in a woman aged 18-29 years in good health and CMV-seronegative. The gene calls are TRBV28 and TRBJ2-7; D might be TRBD1 (6 bases). The CDR3 DNA reads as TGTGCCAGCATTTCCGGGACAACCCACGAGCAGTACTTC. Residues: CASISGTTHEQYF.